Listed below are T cell receptor beta chains from one sample, sequenced in a study of beta chain bispecific antibodies for T cell cancers. These receptors lack a known antigen. TCRdb recomputed calls from the 5' RACE reads with MiXCR, one row per CDR3 protein. The repertoire holds some 9,000 distinct CDR3 sequences, with 2.2% as singletons. Source: T cells from a healthy donor cultured with Jurkat leukemia cells, taken from a culture containing an anti-CD19 bispecific antibody. Every receptor here comes from a human donor in good health. Some clones in this sample may be carry-over from other donors' samples. Both conserved end residues are part of each CDR3. A D gene is named only where the DNA matches it firmly. Rows give clone size only sometimes, using once, few, many, or a class for an expanded clone.

size | D | J | V | DNA | CDR3
many | TRBD1 | TRBJ2-5 | TRBV10-2 | TGCGCCAGCAGTGAGAGCCCTGACAGGGTCCAAGAGACCCAGTACTTC | CASSESPDRVQETQYF
many | NA | TRBJ2-3 | TRBV9 | TGTGCCAGCAGCGTAGCCCTTATGGATACGCAGTATTTT | CASSVALMDTQYF
many | NA | TRBJ1-1 | TRBV19 | TGTGCCAGTACCCTAGGCACCTTGAACACTGAAGCTTTCTTT | CASTLGTLNTEAFF
many | TRBD1 | TRBJ2-1 | TRBV7-9 | TGTGCCAGCAGCGCCCCGGGACAGACCTACAATGAGCAGTTCTTC | CASSAPGQTYNEQFF
many | NA | TRBJ2-3 | TRBV5-1 | TGCGCCAGCAGCTTGGACCACACAGATACGCAGTATTTT | CASSLDHTDTQYF
NA | NA | TRBJ2-7 | TRBV5-6 | TGTGCCAGCAGCTTTCAGATAACTACCTACGAGCAGTACTTC | CASSFQITTYEQYF
many | NA | TRBJ1-1 | TRBV20-1 | TGCAGTGCTCGGCCGGGACCTATGAACACTGAAGCTTTCTTT | CSARPGPMNTEAFF
many | NA | TRBJ1-2 | TRBV11-2 | TGTGCCAGCAGATCCGGGACTTACTATGGCTACACCTTC | CASRSGTYYGYTF
many | NA | TRBJ2-7 | TRBV11-2 | TGTGCCAGCAGCGAAGGAGGGCGGGGTCCTTCCTACGAGCAGTACTTC | CASSEGGRGPSYEQYF
many | NA | TRBJ2-7 | TRBV3-1 | TGTGCCAGCAGCCAAAGTAGGGACTCCTACGAGCAGTACTTC | CASSQSRDSYEQYF
many | NA | TRBJ2-7 | TRBV7-2 | TGTGCCAGCAGCTTAGTACAGGGTAAATCCTACGAGCAGTACTTC | CASSLVQGKSYEQYF
many | NA | TRBJ2-2 | TRBV12-3/TRBV12-4 | TGTGCCAGCAGCCAGAGAGTTGGGCTGAACACCGGGGAGCTGTTTTTT | CASSQRVGLNTGELFF
many | TRBD1 | TRBJ1-2 | TRBV5-6 | TGTGCCAGCAGCTTGGGCCAGGGGGCTGGCTACACCTTC | CASSLGQGAGYTF
few | TRBD1 | TRBJ2-7 | TRBV6-5 | TGTGCCAGCAGTTCACAGGGGAATCCCCTTATCTACGAGCAGTACTTC | CASSSQGNPLIYEQYF
many | TRBD2 | TRBJ2-5 | TRBV3-1 | TGTGCCAGCAGCCCCTGGACTAGCGGGGACCAAGAGACCCAGTACTTC | CASSPWTSGDQETQYF
medium-sized | NA | TRBJ2-4 | TRBV21-1 | TGTGCCAGCGCTCGCCCAGGCCCACTAGCCAAAAACATTCAGTACTTC | CASARPGPLAKNIQYF
many | TRBD2 | TRBJ2-3 | TRBV20-1 | TGCAGTGCGTTGTGGGAGGGTGGAGATACGCAGTATTTT | CSALWEGGDTQYF
many | TRBD1 | TRBJ2-5 | TRBV7-3 | TGTGCCAGCAGCCCCGGACAGGGCCAGACCCAGTACTTC | CASSPGQGQTQYF
medium-sized | NA | TRBJ1-5 | TRBV20-1 | TGCAGTGCTAGAGATTTAGCGTGGGAACGGCCCCAGCATTTT | CSARDLAWERPQHF
many | TRBD1 | TRBJ1-5 | TRBV27 | TGTGCCAGCAGCTCTCTTTTGGACAGGCCTCCTATCCAGCATTTT | CASSSLLDRPPIQHF
many | NA | TRBJ2-7 | TRBV12-3/TRBV12-4 | TGTGCCAGCAGACAGGGCCACGAGCAGTACTTC | CASRQGHEQYF
many | NA | TRBJ2-7 | TRBV10-3 | TGTGCCACTACCCATCCGGGACTGAATTACGAGCAGTACTTC | CATTHPGLNYEQYF
many | NA | TRBJ2-1 | TRBV7-6 | TGTGCCAGCAGGCAAATACTAGGGGTTGAGCAGTTCTTC | CASRQILGVEQFF
NA | NA | TRBJ1-2 | TRBV7-6 | TGTGCCAGCAGCTTCAGCGCAACTGATGGCTACACCTTC | CASSFSATDGYTF
many | NA | TRBJ1-2 | TRBV10-3 | TGTGCCATCAGTGGGGCCTCGTCAGATGGCTACACCTTC | CAISGASSDGYTF
few | NA | TRBJ2-3 | TRBV5-4 | TGTGCCAGCAGCTTGGGACTAGATATATCCACAGATACGCAGTATTTT | CASSLGLDISTDTQYF
medium-sized | NA | TRBJ2-2 | TRBV28 | TGTGCCAGCAGTCCAAGACAGTACACCGGGGAGCTGTTTTTT | CASSPRQYTGELFF
many | TRBD1 | TRBJ1-3 | TRBV7-3 | TGTGCCAGCAGCAAGCTCCGGGACAGGTTACAATTTGGAAACACCATATATTTT | CASSKLRDRLQFGNTIYF
many | NA | TRBJ1-2 | TRBV27 | TGTGCCAGCAGTCCTACTGCAACCTATGGCTACACCTTC | CASSPTATYGYTF
many | NA | TRBJ2-7 | TRBV7-8 | TGTGCCAGCAGCTTAGCGGTGGCCTACGAGCAGTACTTC | CASSLAVAYEQYF
few | NA | TRBJ1-6 | TRBV19 | TGTGCCAGTAGTATAAGAACGACAGGCTATTCACCCCTCCACTTT | CASSIRTTGYSPLHF
few | NA | TRBJ2-2 | TRBV5-4 | TGTGCCAGCAGCTTCCCCAGCACCACCGGGGAGCTGTTTTTT | CASSFPSTTGELFF
many | TRBD2 | TRBJ2-5 | TRBV7-9 | TGTGCCAGCAGCCCTTTGACTAGCGGGGAGACCCAGTACTTC | CASSPLTSGETQYF
many | TRBD1 | TRBJ2-5 | TRBV2 | TGTGCCAGCAGTTCCGGGACAGGGGATTACGTACAAGAGACCCAGTACTTC | CASSSGTGDYVQETQYF
many | TRBD2 | TRBJ2-3 | TRBV28 | TGTGCCAGCAGTTCATCCGGGGGGGCCTACACGCAGTATTTT | CASSSSGGAYTQYF
many | NA | TRBJ2-5 | TRBV7-6 | TGTGCCAGCAGCCCCCCGGAAGCAGAGACCCAGTACTTC | CASSPPEAETQYF
many | TRBD2 | TRBJ2-5 | TRBV13 | TGTGCCAGCAGCTCCGGACTAGCGGGGGGGCAAGAGACCCAGTACTTC | CASSSGLAGGQETQYF
many | NA | TRBJ2-7 | TRBV4-1 | TGCGCCAGCAGCCAAGCTTACAGGGCCTCCTACGAGCAGTACTTC | CASSQAYRASYEQYF
many | NA | TRBJ2-2 | TRBV14 | TGTGCCAGCAGATCAGAACTGAACACCGGGGAGCTGTTTTTT | CASRSELNTGELFF
many | NA | TRBJ1-2 | TRBV19 | TGTGCCAGTAGCGCCATACAGGAGATCAACTATGGCTACACCTTC | CASSAIQEINYGYTF